One sample yielded the 13 T cell receptor beta chains listed below, sequenced in a study of cytomegalovirus exposure and HLA in healthy donors. Researchers ran the PCR with 60 Vbeta and 13 Jbeta primers. TCRdb's table, derived via immunoSEQ multiplex PCR, lists solely in-frame clones and lacks some. Among about 87,000 clones, less than 8% were seen once, and the ten largest hold 2.3%. Sample: PBMCs. These receptor sequences come from a man aged 50-59 years in good health and CMV-seronegative.

The chain combines TRBV23-1 with TRBJ1-3; the D gene is possibly TRBD1 (6 bases). TRBV23-1 carries the ORF label, with uncertain function. Trimming removed 7 bases from V and 2 bases from J, with 9 bases in between. CDR3 length: 13 amino acids. The CDR3 DNA sequence: TGCGCCAGCATCCGGGACACTGGAAACACCATATATTTT. This encodes CASIRDTGNTIYF.

This sequence joins TRBV28 and TRBJ2-7; 9 bases fit TRBD1. Germline V gene data show CDR1 as MDHEN and CDR2 as SYDVKM. V shed 5 bases, J shed 9 bases, and the junction held 2 bases outside the gene matches. The CDR3 runs to 11 residues. CDR3 loop: CASSPGQGQYF. The CDR3 bases are TGTGCCAGCAGTCCGGGACAGGGGCAGTACTTC.

V gene TRBV5-1 combines with J gene TRBJ2-7, with 7 bases matching TRBD1. V shed 0 bases and J 3 bases; nucleotides not matched to a gene: 9. The CDR3 is 16 residues long. The germline V gene has CDR1 SGHRS and CDR2 YFSETQ. For the CDR3, the DNA is TGCGCCAGCAGCTTGGTTGCGACAGGGCCTCACTACGAGCAGTACTTC. Translated, it gives CASSLVATGPHYEQYF.

The chain recombines TRBV28 with TRBJ1-5; 12 bases are a match to TRBD1. The CDR3 length is 21 residues. Germline V lookup: CDR1 MDHEN, CDR2 SYDVKM. Germline trimming cut 1 base from V and 0 bases from J; bases unmatched to any gene: 13. The CDR3 DNA follows: TGTGCCAGCAGTTTATCCCCGGGGACAGGGGGCCGGGGATATAGCAATCAGCCCCAGCATTTT. Protein product: CASSLSPGTGGRGYSNQPQHF.

The chain couples TRBV19 to TRBJ2-3; TRBD2 might be the D (6 bases). The CDR3 totals 12 residues. The V and J ends lost 4 bases and 6 bases respectively, with 8 bases between them. Germline-derived CDR1 and CDR2 are LNHDA and SQIVND (reference sequence). CDR3 bases: TGTGCCAGTAGTACTGGAGGGGATACGCAGTATTTT. Encoded protein: CASSTGGDTQYF.

The J gene is TRBJ2-5, the V gene TRBV27, with 7 bases identical to TRBD1. Trimming at V came to 7 bases and at J to 2 bases, leaving 19 bases not matched to a gene. The CDR3 runs to 18 residues. CDR1 is MNHEY and CDR2 is SMNVEV in the germline V gene (reference sequence). The CDR3, as DNA: TGTGCCAGCATTAAGACCTTCGGGACAGCGATACGACAAGAGACCCAGTACTTC. The encoded protein is CASIKTFGTAIRQETQYF.

In its sample, this clone was seen a few times. This chain joins TRBV4-1 and TRBJ2-1; 9 bases agree with TRBD1. This CDR3 has 15 residues. V lost 3 bases and J lost 4; bases outside the gene matches: 4. Germline lookup yields CDR1 MGHRA and CDR2 YSYEKL. This CDR3 reads CASSHTGQGYNEQFF. In DNA, the CDR3 is TGCGCCAGCAGCCATACGGGACAGGGTTACAATGAGCAGTTCTTC.

This clone was picked up a small number of times. The chain joins TRBV7-2 to TRBJ1-2; the D gene is possibly TRBD1 (6 bases). The germline V and J ends were trimmed by 5 bases and 5 bases, with 18 bases remaining between them. Per the germline V gene, CDR1 is SGHTA and CDR2 is FQGNSA. This CDR3 contains 15 residues. The CDR3 sequence is CASSPFDRLLYGYTF. In DNA form, the CDR3 reads TGTGCCAGCAGCCCATTCGACAGGCTATTATATGGCTACACCTTC.

V gene TRBV6-1 combines with J gene TRBJ2-3; 9 nucleotides align to TRBD2. V was clipped by 5 bases and J by 8 bases; unmatched bases: 11. Germline V gives CDR1 MNHNS, CDR2 SASEGT. This CDR3 contains 15 residues. CDR3 coding DNA: TGTGCCAGCAGTACTGGGGCTAGCGGGGACCTTACGCAGTATTTT. This codes for CASSTGASGDLTQYF.

The sample holds a few counts of this clone. The V and J genes are TRBV7-2 and TRBJ2-5; TRBD2 matches 12 bases. This CDR3 spans 15 amino acids. With 4 bases clipped from V and 7 bases from J, the junction kept 7 bases outside the gene matches. The germline gives CDR1 SGHTA, CDR2 FQGNSA. The CDR3 loop reads CASSSQLAGGGTQYF. The DNA of the CDR3 is TGTGCCAGCAGCTCTCAACTAGCGGGGGGAGGGACCCAGTACTTC. The variable domain in full, with the rest retrieved from reference TRBV7-2 and TRBJ2-5, is GAGVSQSPSNKVTEKGKDVELRCDPISGHTALYWYRQSLGQGLEFLIYFQGNSAPDKSGLPSDRFSAERTGGSVSTLTIQRTQQEDSAVYLCASSSQLAGGGTQYFGPGTRLLVL.

This clone was picked up a small number of times. The chain joins TRBV5-1 to TRBJ1-1, with 10 nucleotides matching TRBD1. The CDR3 loop spans 15 amino acids. CDR1 and CDR2 (germline): SGHRS, YFSETQ. Trimming took 7 bases from V and 1 from J; bases not matched to a gene: 7. The CDR3 DNA reads TGCGCCAGCGGGACAGGGGTCATTCCGAACACTGAAGCTTTCTTT. Residues: CASGTGVIPNTEAFF. The full variable domain, completed using reference TRBV5-1 and TRBJ1-1, is KAGVTQTPRYLIKTRGQQVTLSCSPISGHRSVSWYQQTPGQGLQFLFEYFSETQRNKGNFPGRFSGRQFSNSRSEMNVSTLELGDSALYLCASGTGVIPNTEAFFGQGTRLTVV.

The rearrangement links TRBV29-1 to TRBJ2-2, with D uncertain. Germline V CDR1 and CDR2: SQVTM, ANQGSEA. Trimming removed 2 bases at V and 6 bases at J, with 7 bases between. The CDR3 contains 12 residues. CDR3 sequence (DNA): TGCAGCGTTGAACTCAGTGCCGGGGAGCTGTTTTTT. Its protein product is CSVELSAGELFF.

The genes are TRBV6-5 and TRBJ2-2; D is unclear. CDR1 MNHEY and CDR2 SVGAGI come from the germline V gene. This CDR3 has 13 amino acids. Trimming pared 7 bases from V and 5 bases from J, leaving 11 bases between. CDR3 coding DNA: TGTGCCAGCACCCAACCGGGTACCGGGGAGCTGTTTTTT. Protein product: CASTQPGTGELFF.